The rows below give T cell receptor beta chains drawn from one sample of a study of blood T cell repertoires in COVID-19. TCRdb keeps only in-frame clones here, not all; method: immunoSEQ multiplex PCR. The data contain about 73,000 clones, about nine tenths of them singletons. Sequencing was carried out using peripheral blood. Receptor source: a woman younger than 35 with acute or convalescent COVID-19. CDR3s include the opening cysteine and the closing phenylalanine or tryptophan. A D gene is named only where the DNA matches it firmly. Where a row states a size, it is once, few, many or the class of an expanded clone; other rows omit it.

TRBJ1-1 15 NA TRBV28 NA TGTGCCAGCAGTTTCCCCGTCGCGGGGAACACTGAAGCTTTCTTT CASSFPVAGNTEAFF
TRBJ1-3 16 NA TRBV9 NA TGTGCCAGCAGCGTAGGGAGTTTCGTCTCTGGAAACACCATATATTTT CASSVGSFVSGNTIYF
TRBJ1-5 14 NA TRBV7-2 NA TGTGCCAGCAGCCCACCTAGAAGCAATCAGCCCCAGCATTTT CASSPPRSNQPQHF
TRBJ1-2 13 TRBD1 TRBV28 NA TGTGCCAGCACGGTCAGGGGGCAGGGTGGCTACACCTTC CASTVRGQGGYTF
TRBJ2-3 16 NA TRBV18 NA TGTGCCAGCTCACAACAGGAGCTATTTAGCACAGATACGCAGTATTTT CASSQQELFSTDTQYF
TRBJ1-1 13 NA TRBV19 NA TGTGCCAGTAGTTTTCTTCTGAACACTGAAGCTTTCTTT CASSFLLNTEAFF
TRBJ2-1 17 TRBD1 TRBV7-9 once TGTGCCAGCAGCCCCGGACAGGGGGTAAAGGAATACAATGAGCAGTTCTTC CASSPGQGVKEYNEQFF
TRBJ2-7 15 TRBD1 TRBV6-5 once TGTGCCAGCAGCCTACGACAGGGTCCTATCTACGAGCAGTACTTC CASSLRQGPIYEQYF
TRBJ2-2 13 NA TRBV30 NA TGTGCCTGGAGTGTGGGCTCCACCGGGGAGCTGTTTTTT CAWSVGSTGELFF
TRBJ2-7 14 NA TRBV11-2 NA TGTGCCAGCAAGGGTAGAGCTAGGGGATACGAGCAGTACTTC CASKGRARGYEQYF
TRBJ1-6 15 NA TRBV9 NA TGTGCCAGCAGCGTAGCGGGAAATCGGGATTCACCCCTCCACTTT CASSVAGNRDSPLHF
TRBJ2-7 15 TRBD1 TRBV30 NA TGTGCCTGGAGTGTACTAGGGACAGGGTCCGACGAGCAGTACTTC CAWSVLGTGSDEQYF
TRBJ1-6 16 TRBD1 TRBV19 NA TGTGCCAGTAGTTCCAGGGGACAGACAAGTAATTCACCCCTCCACTTT CASSSRGQTSNSPLHF
TRBJ2-5 15 TRBD2 TRBV7-9 NA TGTGCCAGCAGCCCCCTGGCGGGAGATCGAGAGACCCAGTACTTC CASSPLAGDRETQYF
TRBJ1-3 15 NA TRBV28 NA TGTGCCAGCAGTCCCCGGGGAGGGGTAGGAAACACCATATATTTT CASSPRGGVGNTIYF
TRBJ1-1 16 NA TRBV4-1 NA TGCGCCAGCAGCCATGCACCCGGACAGTTGAACACTGAAGCTTTCTTT CASSHAPGQLNTEAFF
TRBJ2-3 13 NA TRBV12-5 NA TGTGCTAGTGGTTTCTCTAGCACAGATACGCAGTATTTT CASGFSSTDTQYF
TRBJ1-1 14 NA TRBV20-1 few TGCAGTGCTAGTATACATCCAGGGGATACTGAAGCTTTCTTT CSASIHPGDTEAFF
TRBJ2-5 14 NA TRBV7-8 NA TGTGCCAGCAGCTTAGAAGCGGCCCAAGAGACCCAGTACTTC CASSLEAAQETQYF
TRBJ1-1 16 NA TRBV5-1 NA TGCGCCAGCAGCTTGGATGGGTTAGGGAGAAACACTGAAGCTTTCTTT CASSLDGLGRNTEAFF
TRBJ1-2 13 TRBD1 TRBV19 NA TGTGCCAGTAGTGTGGGACAGGGTGATGGCTACACCTTC CASSVGQGDGYTF
TRBJ2-5 14 TRBD1 TRBV7-2 NA TGTGCCAGCAGCCTGACAGGGCGGGTGGAGACCCAGTACTTC CASSLTGRVETQYF
TRBJ2-2 17 TRBD2 TRBV4-3 NA TGCGCCAGCAGCCAAGATTGGCCTAGCGGATACACCGGGGAGCTGTTTTTT CASSQDWPSGYTGELFF
TRBJ2-7 14 TRBD2 TRBV2 NA TGTGCCAGCAGTGTCCTAGCGGGATTCTACGAGCAGTACTTC CASSVLAGFYEQYF
TRBJ2-2 16 NA TRBV5-1 once TGCGCCAGCAGCTTGGCCGGGGTTGTCGGCACCGGGGAGCTGTTTTTT CASSLAGVVGTGELFF
TRBJ1-1 16 NA TRBV5-1 NA TGCGCCAGCAGCTTGGGAGGACAGCGTACGCGCACTGAAGCTTTCTTT CASSLGGQRTRTEAFF
TRBJ2-1 16 TRBD2 TRBV6-6 NA TGTGCCAGCAGTTACAGGACTAGCGGAAAATACAATGAGCAGTTCTTC CASSYRTSGKYNEQFF
TRBJ1-2 13 TRBD1 TRBV7-9 NA TGTGCCAGCAGCTTGTACGGGACAGGGGGCTACACCTTC CASSLYGTGGYTF
TRBJ2-3 18 TRBD2 TRBV5-1 NA TGCGCCAGCAGCTTGGCCGGGGCGACTAGCGGGGGCACAGATACGCAGTATTTT CASSLAGATSGGTDTQYF
TRBJ2-1 16 TRBD2 TRBV4-1 NA TGCGCCAGCAGCCAAGATCTAGCGGGAGTCTACAATGAGCAGTTCTTC CASSQDLAGVYNEQFF
TRBJ1-3 15 NA TRBV4-1 NA TGCGCCAGCAGCCAAGCGAGTAAATCTGGAAACACCATATATTTT CASSQASKSGNTIYF
TRBJ1-6 14 NA TRBV24-1 NA TGTGCCACCAGTGAGGCCTTCCCTAATTCACCCCTCCACTTT CATSEAFPNSPLHF
TRBJ1-3 14 NA TRBV19 NA TGTGCCAGTAGTCCGGGGGACTTCGGAAACACCATATATTTT CASSPGDFGNTIYF
TRBJ1-1 14 TRBD1 TRBV7-2 NA TGTGCCAGCAGCTTATCACAGGGGCGGACTGAAGCTTTCTTT CASSLSQGRTEAFF
TRBJ2-1 18 TRBD2 TRBV27 NA TGTGCCAGCAGTTTTCTGATTGGCAGCGGGGGGGCTGGCAATGAGCAGTTCTTC CASSFLIGSGGAGNEQFF
TRBJ1-5 14 NA TRBV3-1/TRBV3-2 NA TGTGCCAGCAGCCATGGGGTAGAGGGACAGCCCCAGCATTTT CASSHGVEGQPQHF
TRBJ2-5 15 NA TRBV28 NA TGTGCCAGCAACAGAGGGGGGGGGAAAGGAGAGACCCAGTACTTC CASNRGGGKGETQYF
TRBJ2-5 13 TRBD1 TRBV10-2 once TGCGCCAGCAGTGGGACAGGGGTAGAGACCCAGTACTTC CASSGTGVETQYF
TRBJ2-2 15 TRBD2 TRBV7-8 NA TGTGCCAGCAGCCCAACGGGGGGGAGCACCGGGGAGCTGTTTTTT CASSPTGGSTGELFF
TRBJ2-3 16 NA TRBV18 NA TGTGCCAGCTCAATTTACAGGGACGGAAACACAGATACGCAGTATTTT CASSIYRDGNTDTQYF
TRBJ2-1 14 NA TRBV15 NA TGTGCCACCAGCAGAGTTAGAGCGAACAATGAGCAGTTCTTC CATSRVRANNEQFF
TRBJ2-5 16 TRBD2 TRBV7-2 NA TGTGCCAGCAGCTTAAGGTCTAGCGGGGGGGCAGAGACCCAGTACTTC CASSLRSSGGAETQYF
TRBJ1-1 13 NA TRBV30 NA TGTGCCTGGAGTGAAGGGGTTTACACTGAAGCTTTCTTT CAWSEGVYTEAFF
TRBJ1-3 16 NA TRBV7-8 NA TGTGCCAGCAGCATGCCTACGGGATATTTGGCGAACACCATATATTTT CASSMPTGYLANTIYF
TRBJ2-1 17 TRBD2 TRBV9 NA TGTGCCAGCAGCCCACGACTAGCGGGAACGGCCGACAATGAGCAGTTCTTC CASSPRLAGTADNEQFF
TRBJ2-3 13 NA TRBV30 NA TGTGCCTGGAGCCTCGGACAAGGAGATACGCAGTATTTT CAWSLGQGDTQYF
TRBJ2-1 15 NA TRBV4-3 NA TGCGCCAGCAGCACAGACGCGGGACTTAACAATGAGCAGTTCTTC CASSTDAGLNNEQFF
TRBJ1-4 14 NA TRBV28 NA TGTGCCAGCAGTTTGAGACAGTTTAATGAAAAACTGTTTTTT CASSLRQFNEKLFF
TRBJ1-1 13 NA TRBV19 NA TGTGCCAGTAGTATGACAGGGAACACTGAAGCTTTCTTT CASSMTGNTEAFF
TRBJ1-1 14 NA TRBV11-2 once TGTGCCAGCAGCTTGTCTCAGGGGAACACTGAAGCTTTCTTT CASSLSQGNTEAFF
TRBJ1-2 15 NA TRBV6-2/TRBV6-3 NA TGTGCCAGCAGTTACGGCGGGGTGTCTAACTATGGCTACACCTTC CASSYGGVSNYGYTF
TRBJ2-2 15 NA TRBV1 NA TGCACCAGCAGCCAAGATTGGGCGGGAACCGGGGAGCTGTTTTTT CTSSQDWAGTGELFF
TRBJ1-3 14 NA TRBV5-6 NA TGTGCCAGCAGCTACTGGAGCTTCGGAAACACCATATATTTT CASSYWSFGNTIYF
TRBJ2-3 15 TRBD1 TRBV6-5 NA TGTGCCAGCAGAGATGACAGGGCTGGGGCAGATACGCAGTATTTT CASRDDRAGADTQYF
TRBJ1-6 15 NA TRBV5-1 NA TGCGCCAGCAGCGTGGACGGAGGACTTAATTCACCCCTCCACTTT CASSVDGGLNSPLHF
TRBJ1-2 13 NA TRBV2 NA TGTGCCAGCAGTGAAGACAGGGCCTATGGCTACACCTTC CASSEDRAYGYTF
TRBJ1-1 12 NA TRBV10-2 NA TGCGCCAGCAGTACAATGAACACTGAAGCTTTCTTT CASSTMNTEAFF
TRBJ2-4 15 TRBD1 TRBV6-1 few TGTGCCAGCAGTGATTGGGACAGGGCCAAAAACATTCAGTACTTC CASSDWDRAKNIQYF
TRBJ1-5 16 TRBD1 TRBV11-3 NA TGTGCCAGCAGCTTGAAAACAGGGGATAACAATCAGCCCCAGCATTTT CASSLKTGDNNQPQHF
TRBJ1-5 12 NA TRBV6-6 NA TGTGCCAGCAGGGAGTACAATCAGCCCCAGCATTTT CASREYNQPQHF